This TCR beta chain emerged from a study of T cells in tuberculosis. Study-level points and caveats: T cells binding CD1B-GMM tetramer weakly possibly escaped the sort.

Per germline, CDR1 SNHLY and CDR2 FYNNEI. CDR3 length equals 14 residues. With 7 bases removed from V and 2 bases from J, the gap between germline ends came to 15 bases. Thawed, overnight-rested PBMC were stained with GMM-loaded CD1B tetramer, viability dye and anti-CD3, then sorted. CD1B tetramers were loaded with Rhodococcus equi-derived C32 glucose monomycolate. From each donor, around 100,000 tetramer-negative cells were sorted. Chain pairing is unknown; alpha and beta were sequenced separately. TCRdb's table, derived via immunoSEQ multiplex PCR, lists solely in-frame clones and lacks some. The sample has about 88,000 clones; roughly 88% are singletons.

This chain connects TRBV2 to TRBJ2-7, with D maybe TRBD1 (6 bases). The TCR sequence derives from an adult woman with latent tuberculosis. The source material was CD1b-GMM tetramer-negative cells sorted from PBMCs. Written as DNA, the CDR3 is TGTGCCAGCACCGACCGGGACATTGCCTACGAGCAGTACTTC. The encoded protein is CASTDRDIAYEQYF.